The 16 T cell receptor beta chains listed next were all sequenced from one sample in a study of T cell changes during pregnancy in multiple sclerosis. Measured with immunoSEQ multiplex PCR; TCRdb has only the in-frame clones, and not every one. The table records some 25,000 clones, approximately 90% of them present only once. Material: CD4+ T cells from peripheral blood mononuclear cells, obtained in the first trimester of pregnancy. The source is a female donor in good health, enrolled as a control in a pregnancy study.

The chain is built from TRBV30 and TRBJ2-2; D gene uncertain. Trimming left V 0 bases short and J 7 bases short, with 9 bases between. The CDR3 is 13 residues long. Germline loops: CDR1 GTSNPN, CDR2 SVGIG (reference sequence). The CDR3: CAWSVLYGGELFF. DNA of the CDR3: TGTGCCTGGAGTGTCCTCTACGGCGGGGAGCTGTTTTTT.

V is TRBV9 and J is TRBJ2-3, with 10 positions matching TRBD2. Germline V gene data show CDR1 as SGDLS and CDR2 as YYNGEE. The CDR3 runs 17 residues. The J segment lost 3 bases and the V segment lost 4 bases, leaving 11 bases of the junction unmatched. CDR3 region: CASSNQLAGRGTDTQYF. The DNA of the CDR3 is TGTGCCAGCAGCAATCAACTAGCGGGGAGGGGTACAGATACGCAGTATTTT.

The J gene is TRBJ2-7, the V gene TRBV28, with 10 bases that match TRBD2. Unmatched junction bases numbered 16, after V lost 2 bases and J lost 3 bases. This CDR3 has 19 residues. Germline loops: CDR1 MDHEN, CDR2 SYDVKM. CDR3 amino acids: CASSLPSLGASGRNYEQYF. The CDR3 nucleotides are TGTGCCAGCAGTTTACCCTCCCTAGGGGCTAGCGGGAGAAACTACGAGCAGTACTTC. Complete variable domain (other parts from reference TRBV28 and TRBJ2-7): DVKVTQSSRYLVKRTGEKVFLECVQDMDHENMFWYRQDPGLGLRLIYFSYDVKMKEKGDIPEGYSVSREKKERFSLILESASTNQTSMYLCASSLPSLGASGRNYEQYFGPGTRLTVT.

The sample holds one count of this clone. The DNA of the CDR3 is TGTGCCAGTAGTAGGGGAGGGTACGAGACCCAGTACTTC. Translation: CASSRGGYETQYF. J is TRBJ2-5 and V is TRBV19; 7 bases line up with TRBD2. With V trimmed by 4 bases and J by 5 bases, 4 bases remained unmatched. The CDR3 runs to 13 residues. Per the germline V gene, CDR1 is LNHDA and CDR2 is SQIVND (reference sequence).

The V and J genes are TRBV4-1 and TRBJ2-2, with D tentatively TRBD1 (6 bases). CDR3 size: 14 residues. Germline-derived CDR1 and CDR2 are MGHRA and YSYEKL. V was trimmed by 5 bases and J by 1 base, leaving 8 bases between them. The CDR3 nucleotides are TGCGCCAGCAGCGACAGGCAGAACACCGGGGAGCTGTTTTTT. Residues: CASSDRQNTGELFF.

The chain carries TRBV27 and TRBJ2-1, with a weak D call TRBD2 (6 bases). Germline values: CDR1 MNHEY, CDR2 SMNVEV (reference sequence). V shed 6 bases and J shed 0 bases, with 15 bases lying between them. The CDR3 spans 16 residues. The CDR3 loop is CASRGFEAGSYNEQFF. The CDR3 DNA reads TGTGCCAGCAGGGGCTTTGAAGCGGGCTCCTACAATGAGCAGTTCTTC.

The chain uses TRBV28 and TRBJ2-5; D might be TRBD1 (6 bases). Trimming removed 8 bases at V and 4 bases at J, with 17 bases between. The germline gives CDR1 MDHEN, CDR2 SYDVKM. The CDR3 is 14 residues long. The chain's CDR3 is CASLSPGAGETQYF. The CDR3 region has the DNA TGTGCCAGCCTTTCTCCAGGGGCGGGAGAGACCCAGTACTTC.

The chain uses TRBV18 and TRBJ2-6; TRBD1 matches at 11 bases. The germline gives CDR1 KGHSH, CDR2 LQKENI. The CDR3 spans 18 residues. The trim removed 5 bases at V and 0 bases at J, leaving 6 bases unmatched. The CDR3 region is CASSDRTGGFSGANVLTF. The CDR3 coding sequence is TGTGCCAGCTCAGATAGGACAGGGGGCTTCTCTGGGGCCAACGTCCTGACTTTC.

The chain couples TRBV5-1 to TRBJ2-7, with D hard to call. The CDR3 is 13 amino acids. In germline, CDR1 is SGHRS, CDR2 YFSETQ. V gave up 0 bases and J gave up 2 bases, with 6 bases separating them. The CDR3 region is CASSLDTAYEQYF. The CDR3 coding sequence is TGCGCCAGCAGCTTGGACACAGCCTACGAGCAGTACTTC.

The V gene is TRBV6-6, the J gene TRBJ2-6, with D hard to call. Germline loops: CDR1 MNHNY, CDR2 SVGAGI (reference sequence). Trimming left V 11 bases short and J 0 bases short, with 11 bases between. The CDR3 runs to 14 residues. CDR3 sequence (DNA): TGTGCCTGCTTACAGAGCTCTGGGGCCAACGTCCTGACTTTC. Amino acid sequence: CACLQSSGANVLTF.

The V call is TRBV7-9, the J call TRBJ2-3; TRBD1 agrees at 7 bases. Germline V gene sequence: CDR1 SEHNR, CDR2 FQNEAQ (reference sequence). Trimming at V came to 4 bases and at J to 1 base, leaving 2 bases not matched to a gene. This CDR3 has 14 amino acids. The DNA for the CDR3 is TGTGCCAGCAGCTACGACAGGGGCACAGATACGCAGTATTTT. Protein: CASSYDRGTDTQYF.

The chain combines TRBV27 with TRBJ2-1; weak D call: TRBD1 (6 bases). The CDR3 runs 15 residues. Trimming removed 5 bases at V and 7 bases at J, with 18 bases between. Germline lookup yields CDR1 MNHEY and CDR2 SMNVEV (reference sequence). In DNA, the CDR3 is TGTGCCAGCAGTATACAGGGAAATAGAATTAATGAGCAGTTCTTC. Amino acid sequence: CASSIQGNRINEQFF.

This clone has only a few counts. This chain connects TRBV23-1 to TRBJ2-7, with 8 bases identical to TRBD1. TRBV23-1 is placed among ORFs of uncertain function. This CDR3 region has 17 residues. Losses at the gene ends were 0 bases for V and 4 bases for J; bases not matched to a gene: 11. CDR3 residues: CASSQSGTGQEWYEQYF. The DNA of the CDR3 is TGCGCCAGCAGTCAATCGGGGACAGGTCAAGAATGGTACGAGCAGTACTTC.

The count of this clone is one. J is TRBJ2-7 and V is TRBV6-6; 7 bases are a match to TRBD2. Trimming cost V 5 bases and J 3 bases; bases outside gene matches: 7. The CDR3 runs to 14 residues. Germline V CDR1 and CDR2: MNHNY, SVGAGI (reference sequence). This CDR3 is CASSQDVAGYEQYF. DNA for the CDR3: TGTGCCAGCAGTCAGGATGTAGCGGGCTACGAGCAGTACTTC.

The chain has TRBV6-5 and TRBJ1-1; D might be TRBD1 (5 bases). V was trimmed by 4 bases and J by 1 base, leaving 13 bases between them. Germline lookup yields CDR1 MNHEY and CDR2 SVGAGI. The CDR3 loop spans 15 amino acids. The CDR3 sequence: CASSSVGLGNTEAFF. The CDR3 DNA follows: TGTGCCAGCAGTTCAGTGGGGCTGGGGAACACTGAAGCTTTCTTT.

J is TRBJ2-1 and V is TRBV2; perhaps TRBD1 as D (5 bases). V was cut by 4 bases and J by 9 bases, with 13 bases left in between. Germline CDR1 SNHLY, CDR2 FYNNEI. The length of the CDR3 is 13 residues. The CDR3 coding sequence is TGTGCCAGCAGTGTTGCCAGGGCTGGTGAGCAGTTCTTC. This codes for CASSVARAGEQFF.